This T cell receptor beta chain was sequenced in a study of T cell responses to AZD1222 COVID-19 vaccine (dated by TCRdb to the early 2020s). Study-level background: AZD1222 recipients whose second dose came at about 4 weeks and those whose second dose came at about 12 weeks were combined into one group, since spike-specific TCR depth and breadth did not differ between the two schedules. TCR sequencing covered over 230 trial participants: 200 to 210 given two doses of AZD1222 and 26 given two doses of MenACWY control vaccine. Trial participants were enrolled by age into subgroups of 18-55, 56-69 and 70-plus years, and 148, 28 and 57 TCR-sequenced participants, respectively, were included in these subgroups.

The CDR3 goes from the cysteine to the phenylalanine over 14 residues. Just CDR3 DNA is preserved here, 42 bases in frame from base 1. Clipping removes 3 bases from V and 5 bases from J, with 2 as the unmatched junction base count. CDR1 and CDR2 (SGHDN, FVKESK) derive from the germline V gene. The CDR3 regions of human TCRbeta chains were subjected to immunosequencing. In the authors' own workflow: Repertoire TCRs were matched against a reference library of SARS-CoV-2-specific TCRs generated with the MIRA antigen-specificity platform. Breadth was defined as the fraction of unique TCRs that were SARS-CoV-2-associated, and depth was defined as the fraction of total T cells that were SARS-CoV-2-associated. Using the MIRA data, every spike-specific TCR was mapped to the spike region that the TCR reacted to and assigned to either a CD4 or a CD8 class. Log10-transformed breadth and depth values were compared by one-way ANOVA with Sidak's multiple comparisons tests. This is the immuneACCESS table as TCRdb keeps it, with only in-frame sequences that have V and J called. A part of the clones is gone; compared with another copy, unresolved V genes explain less than half, and the rest is unexplained. V, J and clone size are taken as reported in that table, and D and trimming were inferred from the DNA itself. Across this sample there are 150,000 to 180,000 clones, with roughly nine tenths seen only once. Of the sample, about 20% is held by the ten largest clones.

Details on this clone: The specificity of this receptor is unknown. Base qualities were left out, and no much larger clone turns up one base away.

The paper as a whole reports these results and caveats: After two AZD1222 doses, both the breadth and the depth of spike-specific TCRs were significantly higher than at day 0 and than in MenACWY recipients. The vaccine-associated CD4 TCRs covered the entire spike protein, and the dominant responses fell in regions 160-218 and 743-854. Participants were mostly white British, with more females than males. The authors suggested clonal diversity may have been underestimated. Epitopes outside the regions mutated in the B.1.351 and B.1.1.7 variants were reportedly recognized by nearly half of the unique spike-specific TCRs. In the small 56-69-year group, the increase in depth fell short of significance, most likely because of low power. Because no samples from the day 14 peak response were available, repertoires could be characterized only after the peak T cell response. Conclusions about previously exposed vaccinees were limited because only a handful of AZD1222 recipients were SARS-CoV-2 seropositive at baseline.

Interpreted using the paper, the time point label stands for: baseline before first vaccination. Vaccinee samples came from UK trials COV001 and COV002, including a single-blind randomized controlled phase 2/3 trial of AZD1222 (ChAdOx1 nCoV-19) in healthy adults. Trial participant PBMC samples were collected at day 0 and day 28 after the second dose for TCRbeta chain sequencing. The receptor chain draws on TRBV14 and TRBJ2-3; TRBD2 fits 10 bases in the junction. The sequencing here drew on peripheral blood, taken on day 0 of AZD1222 vaccination. This sequence was found in an adult in good health. The DNA reads TGTGCCAGCAGCCAGAGACTAGCGGGAGATACGCAGTATTTT. Its protein is CASSQRLAGDTQYF.